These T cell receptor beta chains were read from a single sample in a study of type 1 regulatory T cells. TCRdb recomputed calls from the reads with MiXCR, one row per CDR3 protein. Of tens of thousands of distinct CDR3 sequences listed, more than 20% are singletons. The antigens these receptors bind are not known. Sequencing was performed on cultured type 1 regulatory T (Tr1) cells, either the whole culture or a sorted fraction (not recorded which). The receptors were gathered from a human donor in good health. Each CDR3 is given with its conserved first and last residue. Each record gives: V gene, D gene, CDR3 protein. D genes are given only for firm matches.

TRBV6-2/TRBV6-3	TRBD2	CASRRRLAGAVRTQYF
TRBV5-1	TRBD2	CASSLREVNTGELFF
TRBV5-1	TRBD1	CASSLVGTGRSEAFF
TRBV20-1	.	CSARDRQGGLTQYF
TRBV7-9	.	CASSPSLSNYGYTF
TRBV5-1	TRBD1	CASSLEGQGAYEQYF
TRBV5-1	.	CASRVEGNQPQHF
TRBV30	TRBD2	CAWETSGIEQFF
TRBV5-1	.	CASSLAGQEGREYF
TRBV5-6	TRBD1	CASSLDRDRRTDTQYF
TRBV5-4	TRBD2	CASSLGLAGGVTDTQYF
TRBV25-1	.	CASSELGAPNSPLHF
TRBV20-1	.	CSARAGALLDTQYF
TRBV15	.	CATSRENRGIQYF
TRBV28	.	CASSFGGFSQPQHF
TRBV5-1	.	CASSFLTGSDTQYF
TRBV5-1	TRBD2	CASSRRGDLNTGELFF
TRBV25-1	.	CASGKTGALNTDTQYF
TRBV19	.	CASKVGLQRSTEAFF
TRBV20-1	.	CSAVRGSTDTQYF
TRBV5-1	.	CASSLEAASYNEQFF
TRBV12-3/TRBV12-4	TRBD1	CASSPGTDNQPQHF
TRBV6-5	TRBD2	CASSYSQAGGKNIQYF
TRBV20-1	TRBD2	CSGPRLAGANEQFF
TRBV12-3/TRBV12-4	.	CASSWEWEPQHF
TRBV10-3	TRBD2	CAISRGGNIQYF
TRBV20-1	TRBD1	CSVTGGVETQYF
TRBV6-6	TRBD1	CASSYTWGQEAFF
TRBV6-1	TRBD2	CASSGAGGGNEQFF
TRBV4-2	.	CASSQALPGLISYEQYF
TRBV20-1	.	CSAPARAGMNTEAFF
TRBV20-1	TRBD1	CSARGDRGHYEQYF
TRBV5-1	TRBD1	CASTPRGWTGAYTDTQYF
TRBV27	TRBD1	CASSGFTGGNTEAFF
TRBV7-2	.	CASSPWTPNEQFF
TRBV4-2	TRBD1	CASSHGDSQETQYF
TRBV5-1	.	CASSGQGRGEQYF
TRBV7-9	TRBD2	CASSLQSLAGGEQFF
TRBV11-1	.	CASSLSLYYEQYF
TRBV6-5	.	CASSFGQAQYF
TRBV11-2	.	CASSLGVGTEAFF
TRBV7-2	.	CASSIKVDTQYF
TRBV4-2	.	CASSQDPNGELFF
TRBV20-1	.	CSASLIPLEPVELASYEQYF
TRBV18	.	CASSPLASTDTQYF
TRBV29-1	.	CSVARGEDQPQHF
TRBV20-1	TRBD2	CSARGTSGSANTGELFF
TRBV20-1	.	CSASSGRGGGYTF
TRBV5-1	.	CASSLGPGGERTEAFF
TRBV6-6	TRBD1	CANSQDRAGNTIYF
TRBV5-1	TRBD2	CASSPGTSGSGKNIQYF
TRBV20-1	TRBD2	CSARENLAGVVHEQFF
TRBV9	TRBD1	CASSLHDRGGDSPLHF
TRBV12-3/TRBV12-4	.	CASSLGGAGSDTQYF
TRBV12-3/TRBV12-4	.	CASSPVTGLINYGYTF